This is a list of T cell receptor beta chains from one sample in a study of T cell responses to AZD1222 COVID-19 vaccine. The repertoire was sequenced with immunoSEQ multiplex PCR; TCRdb's copy has only in-frame clones and lacks some. The sample has over 150,000 clones; roughly 90% are singletons. This specimen consisted of peripheral blood, obtained 28 days after the second AZD1222 dose. These receptor sequences come from an adult who received the AZD1222 COVID-19 vaccine. Each CDR3 is given with its conserved first and last residue. D genes are given only for firm matches. Some rows mark clone size as missing; the rest say once, few, many or name a class of expanded clone.

J	V	D	size	DNA	CDR3
TRBJ1-2	TRBV7-2	TRBD1	-	TGTGCCAGCAGCTTAAATCAGGGGGTTAACTATGGCTACACCTTC	CASSLNQGVNYGYTF
TRBJ1-1	TRBV6-5	-	-	TGTGCCAGCAGTAAAAACACTGAAGCTTTCTTT	CASSKNTEAFF
TRBJ1-1	TRBV11-2	TRBD1	-	TGTGCCAGCAGCTTCAGGGTCCGGGACAGGCAAGGAGCTTTCTTT	CASSFRVRDRQGAFF
TRBJ2-2	TRBV12-3/TRBV12-4	-	-	TGTGCCAGCAGCGATCATGCGGCCGGGGAGCTGTTTTTT	CASSDHAAGELFF
TRBJ2-3	TRBV13	TRBD2	-	TGTGCCAGCAGCTTAGCGGGGGGGCCGACAGATACGCAGTATTTT	CASSLAGGPTDTQYF
TRBJ2-5	TRBV4-1	-	-	TGCGCCAGCAGCCAATCGGGGAACTCGGAGACCCAGTACTTC	CASSQSGNSETQYF
TRBJ2-5	TRBV1	-	-	TGCACCAGCAGCCAGCTACTCAGGGGGCGCGCGGGGACCCAGTACTTC	CTSSQLLRGRAGTQYF
TRBJ2-1	TRBV20-1	-	-	TGCAGTGCTAGTCTGCTTCCCGAAAAGGGCGATGAGCAGTTCTTC	CSASLLPEKGDEQFF
TRBJ2-1	TRBV10-3	-	-	TGTGCCATCAGTGAGTCGGACACCCAGCAGTTCTTC	CAISESDTQQFF
TRBJ1-1	TRBV5-1	TRBD1	-	TGCGCCAGCAGCTTCCGTGGCAGGGGGCCGAGGAACACTGAAGCTTTCTTT	CASSFRGRGPRNTEAFF
TRBJ2-7	TRBV27	-	-	TGTGCCAGCCGGAGGGTGGCGGTGACCTACGAGCAGTACTTC	CASRRVAVTYEQYF
TRBJ1-2	TRBV6-4	-	-	TGTGCCAGCAGTGATAGTCATGGCTACACCTTC	CASSDSHGYTF
TRBJ1-5	TRBV6-5	-	-	TGTGCCAGCAGTTACTCGGGACCCACCTCGAATCAGCCCCAGCATTTT	CASSYSGPTSNQPQHF
TRBJ1-1	TRBV30	-	-	TGTGCCTGGACTTTAGACAGCATGAACACTGAAGCTTTCTTT	CAWTLDSMNTEAFF
TRBJ1-1	TRBV18	-	-	TGTGCCAGCTCACCACAGGGTGGCAACACTGAAGCTTTCTTT	CASSPQGGNTEAFF
TRBJ2-3	TRBV20-1	-	-	TGCAGTAGCAGTTTCACAGATACGCAGTATTTT	CSSSFTDTQYF
TRBJ1-6	TRBV7-8	TRBD1	-	TGTGCCAGCAGCTTAGGGCCGGGACAGAGAAATAATTCACCCCTCCACTTT	CASSLGPGQRNNSPLHF
TRBJ1-5	TRBV7-6	-	-	TGTGCCAGCAGCTTTACGTGGCCGGGGCCCAGGTTTAGCAATCAGCCCCAGCATTTT	CASSFTWPGPRFSNQPQHF
TRBJ1-2	TRBV3-1/TRBV3-2	TRBD1	-	TGTGCCAGCAGCTCTACCCCGACAGGGCGAGATGGCTACACCTTC	CASSSTPTGRDGYTF
TRBJ1-1	TRBV6-5	-	-	TGTGCCAGCTTGGATGTTTGGGTGAACACTGAAGCTTTCTTT	CASLDVWVNTEAFF
TRBJ2-3	TRBV4-1	TRBD1	-	TGCGCCAGCAGCCGAAAATACGCGGGACAGGGGGTAGCAGATACGCAGTATTTT	CASSRKYAGQGVADTQYF
TRBJ1-4	TRBV25-1	-	-	TGTGCCAGCAGTGACCAGGTGTTTAATGAAAAACTGTTTTTT	CASSDQVFNEKLFF
TRBJ1-2	TRBV4-1	-	-	TGCGCCAGCAGCCAAGAGCGCTATGGCTACACCTTC	CASSQERYGYTF
TRBJ1-2	TRBV13	-	-	TGTGCCAGCAGCTTAGGTACAGGGACTCAAGGCGGCTACACCTTC	CASSLGTGTQGGYTF
TRBJ1-1	TRBV6-5	-	-	TGTGCCAGCAGTTACCAAACTGAAGCTTTCTTT	CASSYQTEAFF
TRBJ1-3	TRBV18	-	once	TGTGCCAGCTCACCACCGAGTGTCGCTGGAAACACCATATATTTT	CASSPPSVAGNTIYF
TRBJ1-1	TRBV5-1	TRBD1	once	TGCGCCAGTTATGGACAGGGCAACACTGAAGCTTTCTTT	CASYGQGNTEAFF
TRBJ2-7	TRBV18	-	-	TGTGCCAGCTCACCGGCCCGGGACAAATACGAGCAGTACTTC	CASSPARDKYEQYF